The 18 T cell receptor beta chains presented below share a single source sample, sequenced in a study of graft-versus-host responses after intestinal transplantation. Assay used: immunoSEQ multiplex PCR; TCRdb lists only in-frame clones, some missing. The sample lists over 100,000 clones, roughly 87% occurring once. The antigens for these receptors are not known. The sample consisted of unstimulated CD4+ T cells sorted from spleen or lymph node cells, taken before intestinal transplant. The source is a human donor who received an intestinal transplant.

This clone has just one count. V is TRBV2 and J is TRBJ2-3; TRBD1 or TRBD2 may be the D gene (5 bases each). Trimming shortened V by 2 bases and J by 2 bases, and 11 bases separated the two germline ends. Germline CDR1 SNHLY, CDR2 FYNNEI. CDR3 length: 15 residues. The CDR3, as DNA: TGTGCCAGCAGTGAAAGAGCGGACAACACAGATACGCAGTATTTT. Amino acid sequence: CASSERADNTDTQYF.

The chain couples TRBV15 to TRBJ2-7, with TRBD1 matching 8 bases. The CDR3 covers 13 residues. Germline V gives CDR1 LNHNV, CDR2 YYDKDF (reference sequence). Trimming took 8 bases from V and 3 from J; bases not matched to a gene: 6. The CDR3, as DNA: TGTGCCACCGGTCGGACAGGGTACTACGAGCAGTACTTC. Translating gives CATGRTGYYEQYF.

The chain combines TRBV5-1 with TRBJ2-3; 9 bases match TRBD2. CDR3 length equals 17 residues. The V and J ends lost 1 base and 0 bases, in that order; junction bases with no gene match: 6. Per the germline V gene, CDR1 is SGHRS and CDR2 is YFSETQ. This chain's CDR3 is CASSLTVAGASTDTQYF. Here the CDR3 DNA reads TGCGCCAGCAGCTTGACGGTAGCGGGGGCTAGCACAGATACGCAGTATTTT.

This chain joins TRBV10-3 and TRBJ1-1; D uncertain. V dropped 0 bases and J dropped 1 base, with 6 bases sitting between them. The CDR3 totals 14 residues. Germline-derived CDR1 and CDR2 are ENHRY and SYGVKD. CDR3: CAISESPANTEAFF. CDR3 nucleotide sequence: TGTGCCATCAGTGAGTCTCCGGCGAACACTGAAGCTTTCTTT.

The V and J genes are TRBV6-6 and TRBJ2-1; 9 nucleotides agree with TRBD1. V trimming: 5 bases; J trimming: 7 bases; junction bases outside the gene matches: 6. This CDR3 comprises 14 residues. Germline V CDR1 and CDR2: MNHNY, SVGAGI (reference sequence). The CDR3 DNA reads TGTGCCAGCAGTGGGACAGGGCCAGGGAATGAGCAGTTCTTC. It is translated as CASSGTGPGNEQFF.

J is TRBJ1-2 and V is TRBV6-5, with D possibly matching TRBD1 (6 bases). Trimming removed 0 bases at V and 8 bases at J, with 16 bases between. Looked up from germline, CDR1 is MNHEY and CDR2 is SVGAGI. CDR3 length: 15 residues. CDR3 sequence reads: CASSYSPGTTPGYTF. CDR3 in DNA: TGTGCCAGCAGTTACTCCCCCGGGACAACTCCCGGCTACACCTTC.

The chain combines TRBV7-3 with TRBJ2-1; the match to TRBD1 covers 9 bases. The CDR3 contains 16 residues. The germline V gene has CDR1 SGHTA and CDR2 FQGTGA. With 1 base clipped from V and 8 bases from J, the junction kept 9 bases outside the gene matches. The CDR3: CASSLIGTGSGDEQFF. As DNA, the CDR3 is TGTGCCAGCAGCTTAATTGGGACAGGGAGCGGAGATGAGCAGTTCTTC.

On this clone itself: The junction departs from the called germline gene at one end, perhaps through a read error. This chain uses TRBV6-5 with TRBJ1-2, with no clear D. From germline, CDR1 is MNHEY and CDR2 SVGAGI. The length of the CDR3 is 15 residues. The CDR3 spells CASSDSWPLDYGYTF. The CDR3 DNA reads TGTGCCAGCAGTGACTCGTGGCCTCTAGACTATGGCTACACCTTC.

This chain connects TRBV6-5 to TRBJ1-5; D might be TRBD1 (5 bases). Germline assignment: CDR1 MNHEY and CDR2 SVGAGI. V was shortened by 5 bases and J by 0 bases, with 5 bases between the two germline ends. The CDR3 runs 13 residues. The CDR3 region is CASSDSSNQPQHF. In DNA, the CDR3 is TGTGCCAGCAGTGACAGTAGCAATCAGCCCCAGCATTTT.

The chain couples TRBV10-3 to TRBJ1-1; perhaps TRBD1 as D (5 bases). The length of the CDR3 is 12 residues. Trimming took 2 bases from V and 6 from J, leaving 7 bases between them. CDR1 and CDR2 (germline): ENHRY, SYGVKD. CDR3: CAISEQGAEAFF. The CDR3, as DNA: TGTGCCATCAGTGAGCAGGGTGCTGAAGCTTTCTTT.

Here the CDR3 reads CASSFKVFPGLAGEDEQYF. The DNA of the CDR3 is TGTGCCAGCAGCTTTAAGGTTTTCCCGGGACTAGCGGGAGAGGACGAGCAGTACTTC. The V call is TRBV11-2, the J call TRBJ2-7; TRBD2 agrees at 14 bases. V lost 3 bases and J lost 5; bases outside the gene matches: 15. Germline lookup yields CDR1 SGHAT and CDR2 FQNNGV. CDR3 length: 19 residues. Full variable domain (remainder filled in from reference TRBV11-2 and TRBJ2-7): EAGVAQSPRYKIIEKRQSVAFWCNPISGHATLYWYQQILGQGPKLLIQFQNNGVVDDSQLPKDRFSAERLKGVDSTLKIQPAKLEDSAVYLCASSFKVFPGLAGEDEQYFGPGTRLTVT.

This chain connects TRBV2 to TRBJ2-7; D uncertain. With 6 bases removed from V and 7 bases from J, the gap between germline ends came to 10 bases. The CDR3 totals 11 residues. Germline V gene sequence: CDR1 SNHLY, CDR2 FYNNEI. CDR3 in amino acids: CASSLDWEQYF. Written as DNA, the CDR3 is TGTGCCAGCAGCCTCGACTGGGAGCAGTACTTC. Full variable domain (outside the CDR3, taken from reference TRBV2 and TRBJ2-7): EPEVTQTPSHQVTQMGQEVILRCVPISNHLYFYWYRQILGQKVEFLVSFYNNEISEKSEIFDDQFSVERPDGSNFTLKIRSTKLEDSAMYFCASSLDWEQYFGPGTRLTVT.

The chain has TRBV9 and TRBJ2-7, with TRBD2 identical over 12 bases. The ends lost 3 bases at V and 5 bases at J; junction bases unmatched: 3. The CDR3 consists of 14 residues. The germline V gene has CDR1 SGDLS and CDR2 YYNGEE. The DNA of the CDR3 is TGTGCCAGCAGCGCGACTAGCGGGAGCAACGAGCAGTACTTC. Amino acid sequence: CASSATSGSNEQYF.

The J gene is TRBJ2-1, the V gene TRBV19; D gene unclear. From germline, CDR1 is LNHDA and CDR2 SQIVND (reference sequence). The CDR3 is 13 residues long. Between the trimmed V and J ends, which lost 1 base and 5 bases, there was a span of 6 bases. The CDR3 nucleotides are TGTGCCAGTAGTATAGGCAGAAACAATGAGCAGTTCTTC. Its translation is CASSIGRNNEQFF. Using reference TRBV19 and TRBJ2-1 for the parts outside the CDR3, the full variable domain is DGGITQSPKYLFRKEGQNVTLSCEQNLNHDAMYWYRQDPGQGLRLIYYSQIVNDFQKGDIAEGYSVSREKKESFPLTVTSAQKNPTAFYLCASSIGRNNEQFFGPGTRLTVL.

The chain uses TRBV2 and TRBJ2-5; perhaps TRBD1 as D (6 bases). CDR3 size: 12 residues. CDR1 SNHLY and CDR2 FYNNEI come from the germline V gene. Trimming removed 4 bases at V and 5 bases at J, with 8 bases between. CDR3 coding DNA: TGTGCCAGCAGTGGGGGGCAGGAGACCCAGTACTTC. Translation gives CASSGGQETQYF. Complete variable domain (other parts from reference TRBV2 and TRBJ2-5): EPEVTQTPSHQVTQMGQEVILRCVPISNHLYFYWYRQILGQKVEFLVSFYNNEISEKSEIFDDQFSVERPDGSNFTLKIRSTKLEDSAMYFCASSGGQETQYFGPGTRLLVL.

The chain carries TRBV2 and TRBJ2-5; no definite D call. V was trimmed by 2 bases and J by 5 bases, leaving 15 bases between them. Germline CDR1 and CDR2: SNHLY and FYNNEI. The CDR3 sequence is 15 residues long. The CDR3 spells CASSELGEVLETQYF. The CDR3, as DNA: TGTGCCAGCAGTGAACTGGGTGAAGTCTTGGAGACCCAGTACTTC.

The V and J genes are TRBV7-3 and TRBJ1-2; D perhaps matches TRBD1 (5 bases). CDR1 is SGHTA and CDR2 is FQGTGA in the germline V gene. Trimming took off 0 bases at V and 6 bases at J, with 17 bases between the two ends. The length of the CDR3 is 16 residues. Here the CDR3 reads CASSLTPFSGRDGYTF. The CDR3 DNA is TGTGCCAGCAGCTTAACTCCCTTTTCAGGGCGGGATGGCTACACCTTC.

This sequence joins TRBV5-5 and TRBJ1-2; possibly TRBD1 for D (6 bases). Trimming removed 4 bases at V and 3 bases at J, with 19 bases between. The V gene's germline CDR1 is SGHKS and CDR2 YYEKEE (reference sequence). The length of the CDR3 is 16 residues. As DNA, the CDR3 is TGTGCCAGCAGCCGAGCGGGACACCAAGGCGACTATGGCTACACCTTC. Protein sequence: CASSRAGHQGDYGYTF.